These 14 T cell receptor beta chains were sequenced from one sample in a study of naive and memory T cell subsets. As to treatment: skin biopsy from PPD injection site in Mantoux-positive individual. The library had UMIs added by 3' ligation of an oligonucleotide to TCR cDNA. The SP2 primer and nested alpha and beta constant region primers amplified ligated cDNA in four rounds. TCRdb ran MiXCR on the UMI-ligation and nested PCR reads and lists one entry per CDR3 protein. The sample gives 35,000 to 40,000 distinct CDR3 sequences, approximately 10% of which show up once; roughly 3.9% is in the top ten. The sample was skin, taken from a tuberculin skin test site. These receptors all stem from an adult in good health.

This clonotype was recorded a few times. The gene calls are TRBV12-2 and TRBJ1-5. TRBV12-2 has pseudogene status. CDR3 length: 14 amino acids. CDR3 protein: CASRQINSNQPQHF. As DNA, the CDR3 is TGTGCAAGTCGACAGATTAATAGCAATCAGCCCCAGCATTTT.

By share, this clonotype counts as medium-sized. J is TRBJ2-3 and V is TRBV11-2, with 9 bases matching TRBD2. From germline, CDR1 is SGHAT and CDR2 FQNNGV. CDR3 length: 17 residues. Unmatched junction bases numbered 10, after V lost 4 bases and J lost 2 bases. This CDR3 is CASSSGGSGGYTDTQYF. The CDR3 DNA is TGTGCCAGCAGCTCCGGGGGGAGCGGGGGGTACACAGATACGCAGTATTTT. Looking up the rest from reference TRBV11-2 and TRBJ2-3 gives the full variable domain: EAGVAQSPRYKIIEKRQSVAFWCNPISGHATLYWYQQILGQGPKLLIQFQNNGVVDDSQLPKDRFSAERLKGVDSTLKIQPAKLEDSAVYLCASSSGGSGGYTDTQYFGPGTRLTVL.

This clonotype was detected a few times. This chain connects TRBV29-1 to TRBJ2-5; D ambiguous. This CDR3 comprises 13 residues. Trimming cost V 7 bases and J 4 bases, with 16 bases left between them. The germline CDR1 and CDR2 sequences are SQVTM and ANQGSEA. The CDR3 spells CSGGFTERETQYF. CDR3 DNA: TGCAGCGGGGGTTTCACAGAGCGAGAGACCCAGTACTTC.

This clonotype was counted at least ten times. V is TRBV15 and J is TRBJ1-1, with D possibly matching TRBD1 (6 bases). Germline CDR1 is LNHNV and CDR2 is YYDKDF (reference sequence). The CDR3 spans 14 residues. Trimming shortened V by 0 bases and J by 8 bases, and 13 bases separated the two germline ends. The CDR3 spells CATSRDFAGGEAFF. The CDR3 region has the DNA TGTGCCACCAGCAGAGATTTTGCGGGGGGCGAAGCTTTCTTT.

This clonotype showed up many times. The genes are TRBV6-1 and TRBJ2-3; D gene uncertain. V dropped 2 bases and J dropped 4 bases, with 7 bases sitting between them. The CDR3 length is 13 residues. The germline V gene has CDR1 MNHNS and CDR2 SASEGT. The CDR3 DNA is TGTGCCAGCAGTGAACCAACCCCAGATACGCAGTATTTT. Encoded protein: CASSEPTPDTQYF.

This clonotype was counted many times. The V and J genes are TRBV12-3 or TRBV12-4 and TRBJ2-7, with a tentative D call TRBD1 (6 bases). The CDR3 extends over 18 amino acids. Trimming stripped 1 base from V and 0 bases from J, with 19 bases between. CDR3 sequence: CASSLGPVGQFSSYEQYF. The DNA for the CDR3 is TGTGCCAGCAGTTTAGGACCCGTTGGACAGTTTTCCTCCTACGAGCAGTACTTC.

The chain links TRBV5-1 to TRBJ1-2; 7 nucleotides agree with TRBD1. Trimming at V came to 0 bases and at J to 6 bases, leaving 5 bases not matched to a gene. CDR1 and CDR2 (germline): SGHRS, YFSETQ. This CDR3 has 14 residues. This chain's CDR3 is CASSLAGTENGYTF. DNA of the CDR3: TGCGCCAGCAGCTTGGCCGGGACAGAGAATGGCTACACCTTC.

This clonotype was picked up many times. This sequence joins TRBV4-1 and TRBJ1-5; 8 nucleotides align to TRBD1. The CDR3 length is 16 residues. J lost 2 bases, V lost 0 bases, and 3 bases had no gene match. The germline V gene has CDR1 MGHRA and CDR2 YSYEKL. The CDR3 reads CASSQDPGQGNQPQHF. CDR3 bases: TGCGCCAGCAGCCAAGATCCGGGACAGGGCAATCAGCCCCAGCATTTT.

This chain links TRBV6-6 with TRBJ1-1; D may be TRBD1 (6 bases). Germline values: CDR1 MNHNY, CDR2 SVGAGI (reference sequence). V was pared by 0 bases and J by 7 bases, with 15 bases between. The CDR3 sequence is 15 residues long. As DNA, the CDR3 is TGTGCCAGCAGTTACTCGTGGGACACCGGGGGTGAAGCTTTCTTT. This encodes CASSYSWDTGGEAFF.

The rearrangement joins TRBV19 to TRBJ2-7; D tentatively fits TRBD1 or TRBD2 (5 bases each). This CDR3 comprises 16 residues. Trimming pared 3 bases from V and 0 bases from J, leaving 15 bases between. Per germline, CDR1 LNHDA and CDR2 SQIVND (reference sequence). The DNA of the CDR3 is TGTGCCAGTAGTATGAAATCCGGGACGGCCTCCTACGAGCAGTACTTC. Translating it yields CASSMKSGTASYEQYF.

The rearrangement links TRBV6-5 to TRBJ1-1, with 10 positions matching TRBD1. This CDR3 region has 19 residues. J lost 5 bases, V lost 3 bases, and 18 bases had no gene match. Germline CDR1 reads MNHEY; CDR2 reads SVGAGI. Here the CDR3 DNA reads TGTGCCAGCAGTTATTCCGGGACAGGGGCCCCGAGGCGACCGACTGAAGCTTTCTTT. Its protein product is CASSYSGTGAPRRPTEAFF.

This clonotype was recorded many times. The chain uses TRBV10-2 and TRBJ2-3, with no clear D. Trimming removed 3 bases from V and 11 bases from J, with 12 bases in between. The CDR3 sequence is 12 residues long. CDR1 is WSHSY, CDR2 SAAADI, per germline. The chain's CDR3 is CASSDPRGVQYF. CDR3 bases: TGCGCCAGCAGTGACCCTCGCGGAGTGCAGTATTTT.

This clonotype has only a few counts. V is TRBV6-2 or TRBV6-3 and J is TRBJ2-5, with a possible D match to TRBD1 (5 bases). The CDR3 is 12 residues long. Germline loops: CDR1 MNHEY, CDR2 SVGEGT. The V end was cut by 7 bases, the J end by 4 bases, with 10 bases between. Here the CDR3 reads CASTTQGETQYF. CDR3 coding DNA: TGTGCCAGCACCACCCAGGGAGAGACCCAGTACTTC.

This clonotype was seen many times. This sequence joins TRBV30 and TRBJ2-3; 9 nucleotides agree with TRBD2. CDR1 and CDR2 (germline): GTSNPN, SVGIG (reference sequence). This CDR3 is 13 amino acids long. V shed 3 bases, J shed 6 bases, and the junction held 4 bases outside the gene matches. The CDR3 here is CAWSQREADTQYF. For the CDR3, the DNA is TGTGCCTGGAGCCAGCGGGAGGCGGATACGCAGTATTTT.